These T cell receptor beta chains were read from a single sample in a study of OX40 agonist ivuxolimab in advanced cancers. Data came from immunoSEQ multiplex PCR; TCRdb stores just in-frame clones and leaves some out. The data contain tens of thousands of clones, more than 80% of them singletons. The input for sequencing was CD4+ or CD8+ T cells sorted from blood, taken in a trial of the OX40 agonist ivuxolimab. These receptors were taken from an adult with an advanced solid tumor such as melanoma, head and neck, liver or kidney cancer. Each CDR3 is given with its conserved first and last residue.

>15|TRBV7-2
CASSPSRGGTYGYTF
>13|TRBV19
CASIQDLNTEAFF
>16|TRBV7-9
CASSPPYRESSYEQYF
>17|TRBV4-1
CASSQDLDRTNTGELFF
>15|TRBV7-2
CASSPRGQQNEKLFF
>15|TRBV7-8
CASSLADRGRTEAFF
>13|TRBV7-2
CASSLLTEAEQFF
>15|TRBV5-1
CASSLTSGGVNEQFF
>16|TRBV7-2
CASSQRLQRLYNEQFF
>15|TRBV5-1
CASSQRTGVDYGYTF
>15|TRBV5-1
CASSLYTGGPTTQYF
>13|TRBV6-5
CASSYSGEYEQYF
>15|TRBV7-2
CASSLYGTDGDGYTF
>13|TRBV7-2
CASSLAVGNTIYF
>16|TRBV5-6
CASSPSTGGTNSPLHF
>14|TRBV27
CASSSGGSVYGYTF
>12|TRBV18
CASSPNQETQYF
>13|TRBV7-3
CASSFFRDTEAFF
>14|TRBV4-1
CASSRMGSGTEAFF
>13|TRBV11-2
CASSLDRAHEQFF
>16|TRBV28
CASSPIGQGRGQPQHF
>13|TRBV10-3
CAIPTGYTGELFF
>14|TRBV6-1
CASIVGQGGQPQHF
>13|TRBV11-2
CASSLTQYQPQHF
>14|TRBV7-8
CASSRDPLGYEQYF
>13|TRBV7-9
CASSFGTDTEAFF
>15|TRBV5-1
CASSLGTGTDLLAFF
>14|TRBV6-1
CASKGLVNYNEQFF
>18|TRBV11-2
CASSLSGSPQGLYEKLFF
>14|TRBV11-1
CASSSGLFTDTQYF
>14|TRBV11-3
CASSPDRASNIQYF
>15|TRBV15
CATSRVAGQDGKLFF
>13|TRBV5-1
CASSPEGGYEQYF
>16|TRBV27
CASSLSPRTGRGGYTF
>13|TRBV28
CASRLTGSYGYTF
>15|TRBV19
CASSIERTVKNIQYF
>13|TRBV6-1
CASTRDSYYEQYF
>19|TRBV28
CASSVLLRLLGTSGSEQYF
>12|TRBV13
CASSLAGGEQFF
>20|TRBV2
CASSRRTLNFYPDPGETQYF
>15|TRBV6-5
CASSYSGGNRNEQFF